This T cell receptor (beta chain) was profiled in a study of blood T cell repertoires in COVID-19. Authors' methods: Amplification of reference gene primers was used by the study to estimate nucleated cell counts. The method was immunoSEQ multiplex PCR; TCRdb's version includes in-frame clones alone and lacks a portion of them. V and J calls and clone size are as listed in that table; D and trimming were resolved from the DNA. The table has around 160,000 clones, around 87% seen once. Sample: peripheral blood. The receptor was derived from a man in his late teens or twenties with acute or convalescent COVID-19.

The CDR3 nucleotides are TGTGCTCAAGGACAGATGAACACCGGGGAGCTGTTTTTT. The encoded protein is CAQGQMNTGELFF. The chain recombines TRBV30 with TRBJ2-2; D might be TRBD1 (6 bases). CDR1 GTSNPN and CDR2 SVGIG come from the germline V gene (reference sequence). The CDR3 length is 13 residues.